A single sample gave rise to the 9 T cell receptor beta chains below, sequenced in a study of blood T cell repertoires in COVID-19. Sequencing used immunoSEQ multiplex PCR; TCRdb keeps in-frame clones, though not all of them. The table lists about 180,000 clones, 75% to 90% of them singletons. What was sequenced was peripheral blood. These receptors all stem from a man aged 55 to 70 with acute or convalescent COVID-19.

The V call is TRBV29-1, the J call TRBJ1-2; no reliable D call. Germline values: CDR1 SQVTM, CDR2 ANQGSEA. Between the trimmed V and J ends, which lost 3 bases and 4 bases, there was a span of 6 bases. CDR3 length: 11 residues. The CDR3 sequence: CSVEWSYGYTF. CDR3 bases: TGCAGCGTTGAGTGGAGCTATGGCTACACCTTC.

This chain links TRBV4-2 with TRBJ1-3, with TRBD1 as a possible D gene (5 bases). CDR1 and CDR2 (germline): LGHNA, YNFKEQ. With 1 base removed from V and 7 bases from J, the gap between germline ends came to 8 bases. CDR3 size: 13 residues. CDR3 protein: CASSQVGGNTIYF. The CDR3 coding sequence is TGTGCCAGCAGCCAAGTGGGGGGGAACACCATATATTTT.

This clone was seen just once. The chain is built from TRBV2 and TRBJ1-1; TRBD1 matches at 8 bases. The CDR3 consists of 11 residues. V shed 6 bases, J shed 8 bases, and the junction held 2 bases outside the gene matches. Germline assignment: CDR1 SNHLY and CDR2 FYNNEI. The CDR3 region is CASRRTGEAFF. In DNA form, the CDR3 reads TGTGCCAGCAGGAGGACAGGGGAAGCTTTCTTT.

The chain has TRBV18 and TRBJ2-5; no clear D. The V and J ends lost 2 bases and 2 bases respectively, with 12 bases between them. In germline, CDR1 is KGHSH, CDR2 LQKENI. The CDR3 is 15 amino acids. CDR3 amino acids: CASSPVGLRQETQYF. As DNA, the CDR3 is TGTGCCAGCTCACCAGTCGGTTTAAGACAAGAGACCCAGTACTTC. Full variable domain (missing parts from reference TRBV18 and TRBJ2-5): NAGVMQNPRHLVRRRGQEARLRCSPMKGHSHVYWYRQLPEEGLKFMVYLQKENIIDESGMPKERFSAEFPKEGPSILRIQQVVRGDSAAYFCASSPVGLRQETQYFGPGTRLLVL.

The chain combines TRBV30 with TRBJ2-1; 8 bases line up with TRBD2. This CDR3 comprises 12 residues. In germline, CDR1 is GTSNPN, CDR2 SVGIG (reference sequence). With V trimmed by 5 bases and J by 6 bases, 3 bases remained unmatched. Here the CDR3 reads CAWLREGNEQFF. The CDR3 DNA reads TGTGCCTGGCTTCGGGAGGGCAATGAGCAGTTCTTC. Variable domain in full (rest from reference TRBV30 and TRBJ2-1): SQTIHQWPATLVQPVGSPLSLECTVEGTSNPNLYWYRQAAGRGLQLLFYSVGIGQISSEVPQNLSASRPQDRQFILSSKKLLLSDSGFYLCAWLREGNEQFFGPGTRLTVL.

The chain is built from TRBV28 and TRBJ2-5, with unresolved D. CDR3 size: 14 residues. The ends were cut back, 6 bases at V and 1 base at J, with 12 bases in the middle. Germline V gene sequence: CDR1 MDHEN, CDR2 SYDVKM. The CDR3 here is CASSLPQFQETQYF. DNA for the CDR3: TGTGCCAGCAGCCTGCCCCAGTTCCAAGAGACCCAGTACTTC. Using reference TRBV28 and TRBJ2-5 for the parts outside the CDR3, the full variable domain is DVKVTQSSRYLVKRTGEKVFLECVQDMDHENMFWYRQDPGLGLRLIYFSYDVKMKEKGDIPEGYSVSREKKERFSLILESASTNQTSMYLCASSLPQFQETQYFGPGTRLLVL.

V usage is TRBV7-8 and J usage is TRBJ1-1; a possible D gene is TRBD1 (6 bases). The V and J ends lost 4 bases and 4 bases respectively, with 22 bases between them. Germline CDR1 is SGHVS and CDR2 is FQNEAQ. The CDR3 runs to 17 residues. DNA of the CDR3: TGTGCCAGCAGCTCCACCCACAGGGCCGATAAGGTCACTGAAGCTTTCTTT. Translated: CASSSTHRADKVTEAFF.

This chain connects TRBV19 to TRBJ2-4; 10 nucleotides match TRBD2. The CDR3 consists of 19 residues. The V segment lost 5 bases and the J segment 0 bases; nucleotides outside the gene matches: 13. Per germline, CDR1 LNHDA and CDR2 SQIVND (reference sequence). The CDR3 sequence: CASSALWLAGVAAKNIQYF. The DNA of the CDR3 is TGTGCCAGTAGTGCACTATGGCTAGCGGGAGTCGCAGCCAAAAACATTCAGTACTTC.

In this sample, this clone turned up a few times. The V gene is TRBV7-9, the J gene TRBJ1-4, with 9 positions matching TRBD1. Germline V lookup: CDR1 SEHNR, CDR2 FQNEAQ (reference sequence). With V trimmed by 5 bases and J by 8 bases, 6 bases remained unmatched. The CDR3 is 14 amino acids. CDR3 protein: CASSHRDRVEKLFF. CDR3 in DNA: TGTGCCAGCAGCCACCGGGACAGGGTGGAAAAACTGTTTTTT.